These T cell receptor beta chains were read from a single sample in a study of control samples from healthy donors and cancer patients. Profiling relied on immunoSEQ multiplex PCR, and the TCRdb table lists in-frame clones only, not all of them. Found here are 150,000 to 200,000 clones, 88% of them singletons; the top ten hold around 1.6%. Source material: blood. Receptor source: a man aged 18-30 years in good health. The CDR3 runs from the conserved cysteine through the conserved F or W. D genes are given only for firm matches. The size field is filled for only some rows; it gives once, few, many or a size class.

D gene: NA
clone size: NA
V gene: TRBV30
J gene: TRBJ2-1
CDR3 protein: CAWSVGGSWNEQFF
CDR3 DNA: TGTGCCTGGAGTGTGGGGGGATCGTGGAATGAGCAGTTCTTC

D gene: NA
clone size: NA
V gene: TRBV5-8
J gene: TRBJ1-6
CDR3 protein: CASSRLGSYNSPLHF
CDR3 DNA: TGTGCCAGCAGCCGCCTCGGGTCCTATAATTCACCCCTCCACTTT

D gene: NA
clone size: NA
V gene: TRBV5-4
J gene: TRBJ1-2
CDR3 protein: CASSLDSSGHGYTF
CDR3 DNA: TGTGCCAGCAGCTTGGATTCCTCGGGCCATGGCTACACCTTC

D gene: NA
clone size: NA
V gene: TRBV7-6
J gene: TRBJ1-4
CDR3 protein: CASSREQGGTNEKLFF
CDR3 DNA: TGTGCCAGCAGCCGGGAGCAGGGCGGAACTAATGAAAAACTGTTTTTT

D gene: NA
clone size: NA
V gene: TRBV28
J gene: TRBJ1-5
CDR3 protein: CASSLLGETQPQHF
CDR3 DNA: TGTGCCAGCAGTTTACTGGGGGAGACTCAGCCCCAGCATTTT

D gene: TRBD1
clone size: NA
V gene: TRBV19
J gene: TRBJ1-2
CDR3 protein: CASRTPDRASGYTF
CDR3 DNA: TGTGCCAGTAGGACGCCCGACAGGGCTTCCGGCTACACCTTC

D gene: NA
clone size: once
V gene: TRBV2
J gene: TRBJ2-3
CDR3 protein: CASNIEGTDTQYF
CDR3 DNA: TGTGCCAGCAATATAGAGGGCACAGATACGCAGTATTTT

D gene: TRBD1
clone size: NA
V gene: TRBV7-9
J gene: TRBJ2-7
CDR3 protein: CASSARDRAYEQYF
CDR3 DNA: TGTGCCAGCAGCGCCCGGGACAGGGCGTACGAGCAGTACTTC

D gene: NA
clone size: NA
V gene: TRBV19
J gene: TRBJ1-1
CDR3 protein: CASSPAGTTEAFF
CDR3 DNA: TGTGCCAGTAGTCCCGCCGGGACCACTGAAGCTTTCTTT

D gene: TRBD1
clone size: once
V gene: TRBV23-1
J gene: TRBJ1-1
CDR3 protein: CASSHRDRGNTEAFF
CDR3 DNA: TGCGCCAGCAGTCACCGGGACAGGGGGAACACTGAAGCTTTCTTT

D gene: NA
clone size: NA
V gene: TRBV4-3
J gene: TRBJ2-5
CDR3 protein: CASSRSPMEETQYF
CDR3 DNA: TGCGCCAGCAGCCGGTCCCCCATGGAAGAGACCCAGTACTTC

D gene: NA
clone size: NA
V gene: TRBV6-6
J gene: TRBJ1-4
CDR3 protein: CASTLGGGREKLFF
CDR3 DNA: TGTGCCAGCACCTTAGGGGGAGGGCGTGAAAAACTGTTTTTT

D gene: NA
clone size: NA
V gene: TRBV7-9
J gene: TRBJ1-3
CDR3 protein: CASSLGGTWGNTIYF
CDR3 DNA: TGTGCCAGCAGCCTAGGTGGGACCTGGGGAAACACCATATATTTT

D gene: TRBD1
clone size: NA
V gene: TRBV5-1
J gene: TRBJ1-3
CDR3 protein: CASSFLGQGAVSGNTIYF
CDR3 DNA: TGCGCCAGCAGCTTTCTGGGGCAGGGGGCCGTCTCTGGAAACACCATATATTTT

D gene: TRBD1
clone size: large
V gene: TRBV6-2/TRBV6-3
J gene: TRBJ2-7
CDR3 protein: CASSYLLGREDREHEQYF
CDR3 DNA: TGTGCCAGCAGTTACTTGCTAGGCAGAGAGGACAGGGAACACGAGCAGTACTTC

D gene: NA
clone size: NA
V gene: TRBV29-1
J gene: TRBJ1-2
CDR3 protein: CSVEAVVGDGYTF
CDR3 DNA: TGCAGCGTTGAAGCTGTGGTCGGGGATGGCTACACCTTC

D gene: NA
clone size: NA
V gene: TRBV5-8
J gene: TRBJ2-5
CDR3 protein: CASRPGWAETQYF
CDR3 DNA: TGTGCCAGCAGGCCGGGTTGGGCGGAGACCCAGTACTTC

D gene: NA
clone size: NA
V gene: TRBV5-1
J gene: TRBJ1-6
CDR3 protein: CASSVSGLQNSPLHF
CDR3 DNA: TGCGCCAGCAGCGTCTCAGGGCTTCAAAATTCACCCCTCCACTTT

D gene: TRBD1
clone size: NA
V gene: TRBV9
J gene: TRBJ2-7
CDR3 protein: CASSGMTGFEQYF
CDR3 DNA: TGTGCCAGCAGCGGAATGACAGGGTTTGAGCAGTACTTC

D gene: TRBD2
clone size: once
V gene: TRBV6-6
J gene: TRBJ2-2
CDR3 protein: CASSYSKRGTAGELFF
CDR3 DNA: TGTGCCAGCAGTTACTCGAAGCGGGGTACCGCCGGGGAGCTGTTTTTT

D gene: NA
clone size: NA
V gene: TRBV5-4
J gene: TRBJ2-1
CDR3 protein: CASSPAGPDNNEQFF
CDR3 DNA: TGTGCCAGCAGCCCCGCGGGGCCAGATAACAATGAGCAGTTCTTC

D gene: NA
clone size: NA
V gene: TRBV11-1
J gene: TRBJ2-3
CDR3 protein: CASSLLGVSTDTQYF
CDR3 DNA: TGTGCCAGCAGCTTATTGGGGGTTAGCACAGATACGCAGTATTTT

D gene: TRBD1
clone size: NA
V gene: TRBV20-1
J gene: TRBJ2-7
CDR3 protein: CSASLTGTGDRAGYEQYF
CDR3 DNA: TGCAGTGCTAGTTTAACCGGGACAGGGGATAGGGCTGGTTACGAGCAGTACTTC

D gene: NA
clone size: few
V gene: TRBV27
J gene: TRBJ1-1
CDR3 protein: CASSLWSTEKAFF
CDR3 DNA: TGTGCCAGCAGTTTATGGAGTACGGAAAAAGCTTTCTTT

D gene: TRBD1
clone size: NA
V gene: TRBV7-2
J gene: TRBJ2-1
CDR3 protein: CASSLTGAIYNEQFF
CDR3 DNA: TGTGCCAGCAGCTTGACAGGGGCAATATACAATGAGCAGTTCTTC

D gene: TRBD1
clone size: NA
V gene: TRBV28
J gene: TRBJ2-3
CDR3 protein: CASSFSALTAWDSLSDTQYF
CDR3 DNA: TGTGCCAGCAGTTTTTCCGCGCTAACGGCTTGGGACAGTCTCTCAGATACGCAGTATTTT

D gene: TRBD1
clone size: NA
V gene: TRBV19
J gene: TRBJ1-2
CDR3 protein: CASTFGQGQIDYGYTF
CDR3 DNA: TGTGCCAGTACCTTCGGACAGGGGCAAATCGACTATGGCTACACCTTC

D gene: NA
clone size: NA
V gene: TRBV6-2/TRBV6-3
J gene: TRBJ2-7
CDR3 protein: CASSYSGGTYEQYF
CDR3 DNA: TGTGCCAGCAGTTACTCGGGGGGCACCTACGAGCAGTACTTC

D gene: NA
clone size: NA
V gene: TRBV30
J gene: TRBJ2-5
CDR3 protein: CAWSASGMETQYF
CDR3 DNA: TGTGCCTGGAGTGCCTCAGGAATGGAGACCCAGTACTTC

D gene: NA
clone size: NA
V gene: TRBV13
J gene: TRBJ1-1
CDR3 protein: CASSLGRLAAEAFF
CDR3 DNA: TGTGCCAGCAGCTTAGGCCGCTTAGCCGCTGAAGCTTTCTTT

D gene: TRBD2
clone size: few
V gene: TRBV5-1
J gene: TRBJ2-1
CDR3 protein: CASSLRLAAEQFF
CDR3 DNA: TGCGCCAGCAGCTTGAGGCTAGCGGCTGAGCAGTTCTTC

D gene: TRBD2
clone size: NA
V gene: TRBV28
J gene: TRBJ2-3
CDR3 protein: CASSGLALTDTQYF
CDR3 DNA: TGTGCCAGCAGTGGACTAGCCCTCACAGATACGCAGTATTTT

D gene: TRBD1
clone size: NA
V gene: TRBV10-3
J gene: TRBJ2-5
CDR3 protein: CAISPYKGQQETQYF
CDR3 DNA: TGTGCCATCAGTCCCTATAAGGGACAGCAAGAGACCCAGTACTTC

D gene: NA
clone size: NA
V gene: TRBV27
J gene: TRBJ1-6
CDR3 protein: CASSLSRISPLHF
CDR3 DNA: TGTGCCAGCAGTTTATCCCGAATTTCACCCCTCCACTTT

D gene: TRBD2
clone size: once
V gene: TRBV3-1/TRBV3-2
J gene: TRBJ2-1
CDR3 protein: CASSLRTSGGYNEQFF
CDR3 DNA: TGTGCCAGCAGCTTAAGAACTAGCGGGGGGTACAATGAGCAGTTCTTC

D gene: NA
clone size: NA
V gene: TRBV14
J gene: TRBJ2-3
CDR3 protein: CASSPGPGLTDTQYF
CDR3 DNA: TGTGCCAGCAGCCCGGGACCAGGGCTAACAGATACGCAGTATTTT